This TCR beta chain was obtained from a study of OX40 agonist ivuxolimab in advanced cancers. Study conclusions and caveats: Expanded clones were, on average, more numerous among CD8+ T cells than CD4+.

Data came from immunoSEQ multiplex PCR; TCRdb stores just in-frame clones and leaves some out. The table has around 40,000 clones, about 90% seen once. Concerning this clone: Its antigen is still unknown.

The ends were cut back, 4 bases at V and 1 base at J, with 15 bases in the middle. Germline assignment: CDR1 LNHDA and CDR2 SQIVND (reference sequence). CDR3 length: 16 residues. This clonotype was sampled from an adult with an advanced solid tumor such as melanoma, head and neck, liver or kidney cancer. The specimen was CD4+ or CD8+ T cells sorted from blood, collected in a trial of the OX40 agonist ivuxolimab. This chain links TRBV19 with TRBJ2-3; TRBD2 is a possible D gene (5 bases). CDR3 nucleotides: TGTGCCAGTAGTAAGCGGCGCAGCGACCGCACAGATACGCAGTATTTT. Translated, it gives CASSKRRSDRTDTQYF.